This TCR beta chain was retrieved from a study of cytomegalovirus exposure and HLA in healthy donors. About the research overall: Researchers previously reported finding 117 million unique TCR beta sequences from 170 million or so T cells.

Primers for the PCR totalled 60 Vbeta and 13 Jbeta. Repertoires were generated with immunoSEQ multiplex PCR, while TCRdb's copy carries only in-frame clones and drops some. This table holds under 150,000 clones, 70% to 85% found once. Study results and caveats: With further analysis later on, most CMV-associated TCR beta chains appeared HLA-restricted.

A single count supports this clone. Its target is unknown. The J segment lost 7 bases and the V segment lost 6 bases, leaving 12 bases of the junction unmatched. The germline V gene encodes CDR1 SGHVS and CDR2 FQNEAQ. CDR3 length: 14 residues. This clonotype was obtained from a male donor in good health and CMV-seronegative. What was sequenced was PBMCs. The rearrangement links TRBV7-8 to TRBJ2-7, with 7 nucleotides matching TRBD2. In nucleotides, the CDR3 is TGTGCCAGCAGTACCGGGACTACTGTGATTGAGCAGTACTTC. Translation: CASSTGTTVIEQYF.